The 32 T cell receptor beta chains in this list originate from one sample, sequenced in a study of blood T cell repertoires in COVID-19. TCRdb keeps only in-frame clones here, not all; method: immunoSEQ multiplex PCR. The sample lists 210,000 or so clones; around nine tenths were seen once. Source material: peripheral blood. Receptors originate from a woman aged 60 to 75 with acute or convalescent COVID-19.

J is TRBJ1-1 and V is TRBV7-9, with 7 positions matching TRBD1. The CDR3 runs 14 residues. Trimming took 2 bases from V and 9 from J; bases not matched to a gene: 9. Per the germline V gene, CDR1 is SEHNR and CDR2 is FQNEAQ (reference sequence). CDR3 sequence reads: CASSLSTGELQAFF. The CDR3 coding sequence is TGTGCCAGCAGCTTAAGTACAGGGGAGCTACAAGCTTTCTTT.

V usage is TRBV4-2 and J usage is TRBJ1-4; D might be TRBD1 (6 bases). Germline V gene lookup returns CDR1 LGHNA and CDR2 YNFKEQ. V was clipped by 1 base and J by 3 bases, with 12 bases between them. The CDR3 has 16 amino acids. CDR3 in amino acids: CASSQVYGQSNEKLFF. CDR3 coding DNA: TGTGCCAGCAGCCAAGTGTATGGACAGTCTAATGAAAAACTGTTTTTT.

This chain joins TRBV28 and TRBJ1-1; D remains ambiguous. Per germline, CDR1 MDHEN and CDR2 SYDVKM. The CDR3 is 17 amino acids. Trimming took 3 bases from V and 1 from J, leaving 18 bases between them. DNA of the CDR3: TGTGCCAGCAGTTTTCCCCCGGGGTCGGTGTGGAACACTGAAGCTTTCTTT. Protein: CASSFPPGSVWNTEAFF.

V and J are TRBV9 and TRBJ2-3, with 9 bases fitting TRBD2. This CDR3 comprises 16 residues. The junction had 11 bases not matched to a gene; V was cut back by 3 bases and J by 6 bases. Germline CDR1 is SGDLS and CDR2 is YYNGEE. In nucleotides, the CDR3 is TGTGCCAGCAGCGAGTCCACGCGGGGGGGCCGGGATACGCAGTATTTT. Translation: CASSESTRGGRDTQYF.

The table lists this clone with a count of one. This chain links TRBV19 with TRBJ2-1; 8 nucleotides match TRBD1. Germline loops: CDR1 LNHDA, CDR2 SQIVND (reference sequence). This CDR3 contains 16 residues. V gave up 4 bases and J gave up 1 base; unmatched junction bases: 6. The CDR3 region is CASSKGQGRSYNEQFF. In nucleotides, the CDR3 is TGTGCCAGTAGTAAAGGACAGGGCAGATCCTACAATGAGCAGTTCTTC.

This chain connects TRBV24-1 to TRBJ2-7; TRBD2 agrees at 9 bases. V lost 7 bases and J lost 5; bases outside the gene matches: 8. Germline lookup yields CDR1 KGHDR and CDR2 SFDVKD. The CDR3 consists of 14 residues. The CDR3, as DNA: TGTGCCACCAGCGATAGCGGGAGAATGAACGAGCAGTACTTC. This codes for CATSDSGRMNEQYF.

This sequence joins TRBV30 and TRBJ1-1; possibly TRBD1 for D (5 bases). The CDR3 consists of 13 residues. CDR1 is GTSNPN, CDR2 SVGIG, per germline (reference sequence). The V gene lost 8 bases and the J gene lost 1 base, with 14 bases spanning the gap. DNA for the CDR3: TGTGCCCTGGTCTTGGGGGGGAACACTGAAGCTTTCTTT. Translated, it gives CALVLGGNTEAFF.

The V and J genes are TRBV4-2 and TRBJ2-2; 8 bases line up with TRBD1. The germline V gene has CDR1 LGHNA and CDR2 YNFKEQ. The CDR3 length is 18 residues. The trim removed 6 bases at V and 1 base at J, leaving 13 bases unmatched. For the CDR3, the DNA is TGTGCCAGCAGTCGCCAACCCCTGGGACAGGTGAACACCGGGGAGCTGTTTTTT. Translated, it gives CASSRQPLGQVNTGELFF.

The gene calls are TRBV10-2 and TRBJ2-7; 11 nucleotides align to TRBD2. Unmatched junction bases numbered 10, after V lost 6 bases and J lost 3 bases. The CDR3 runs to 16 residues. The germline V gene has CDR1 WSHSY and CDR2 SAAADI. The CDR3 nucleotides read TGCGCCAGCAGCCGTGCCGGGACTAGCGGCGACTACGAGCAGTACTTC. Protein sequence: CASSRAGTSGDYEQYF.

The chain joins TRBV29-1 to TRBJ1-1; D may be TRBD1 (5 bases). The CDR3 totals 15 residues. CDR1 and CDR2 (germline): SQVTM, ANQGSEA. The V gene lost 6 bases and the J gene lost 3 bases, with 20 bases spanning the gap. The CDR3 sequence is CSVELADTGDTEAFF. The CDR3 nucleotides read TGCAGCGTCGAATTAGCGGACACGGGAGACACTGAAGCTTTCTTT.

This chain's CDR3 is CASSFQGAGSPLHF. CDR3 nucleotides: TGTGCCAGCAGTTTTCAGGGGGCCGGTTCACCCCTCCACTTT. The rearrangement joins TRBV11-2 to TRBJ1-6; 8 bases fit TRBD1. V dropped 6 bases and J dropped 9; count of bases not matched to a gene: 7. Germline CDR1 reads SGHAT; CDR2 reads FQNNGV. The CDR3 runs to 14 residues.

V and J are TRBV5-1 and TRBJ2-7; D remains ambiguous. V was clipped by 2 bases and J by 0 bases, with 9 bases between them. Germline CDR1 SGHRS, CDR2 YFSETQ. The CDR3 spans 14 residues. This CDR3 is CASSLLESSYEQYF. The CDR3 DNA reads as TGCGCCAGCAGCTTACTCGAGAGCTCCTACGAGCAGTACTTC.

The chain recombines TRBV20-1 with TRBJ2-1; TRBD2 aligns across 7 bases. With V trimmed by 3 bases and J by 12 bases, 5 bases remained unmatched. The CDR3 extends over 11 amino acids. Germline assignment: CDR1 DFQATT and CDR2 SNEGSKA (reference sequence). CDR3 residues: CSASFAGVQFF. For the CDR3, the DNA is TGCAGTGCTAGCTTCGCGGGAGTGCAGTTCTTC.

This sequence joins TRBV7-6 and TRBJ2-3; TRBD1 might be the D (6 bases). This CDR3 is 15 amino acids long. Per the germline V gene, CDR1 is SGHVS and CDR2 is FNYEAQ. Deletions cut 2 bases from V and 4 bases from J, with 13 bases between. The CDR3 DNA sequence: TGTGCCAGCAGCTTATGGGCAGGGGCGGCAGATACGCAGTATTTT. Translation: CASSLWAGAADTQYF.

The V call is TRBV2, the J call TRBJ2-1; 14 bases agree with TRBD2. With 7 bases clipped from V and 5 bases from J, the junction kept 4 bases outside the gene matches. This CDR3 is 15 amino acids long. Per the germline V gene, CDR1 is SNHLY and CDR2 is FYNNEI. CDR3 sequence reads: CASKVTSGGDNEQFF. The CDR3 coding sequence is TGTGCCAGCAAGGTGACTAGCGGGGGGGACAATGAGCAGTTCTTC.

The chain recombines TRBV28 with TRBJ2-5, with D uncertain. The CDR3 runs 17 residues. V dropped 2 bases and J dropped 0 bases, with 16 bases sitting between them. The germline V gene encodes CDR1 MDHEN and CDR2 SYDVKM. Here the CDR3 DNA reads TGTGCCAGCAGTTTAAAGGTGGCAGGCCAGTACCAAGAGACCCAGTACTTC. The encoded protein is CASSLKVAGQYQETQYF.

V and J are TRBV9 and TRBJ1-3, with D possibly matching TRBD1 (5 bases). CDR1 SGDLS and CDR2 YYNGEE come from the germline V gene. The CDR3 sequence is 14 residues long. V lost 0 bases, J lost 4 bases, and 8 bases lay in between. The CDR3: CASSVEGVGNTIYF. In DNA, the CDR3 is TGTGCCAGCAGCGTAGAAGGGGTGGGAAACACCATATATTTT.

The genes are TRBV7-6 and TRBJ2-7; 11 bases align to TRBD2. In germline, CDR1 is SGHVS, CDR2 FNYEAQ. The CDR3 spans 16 residues. Trimming removed 5 bases from V and 3 bases from J; junction bases left unmatched: 9. CDR3 bases: TGTGCCAGCAGCACAATACTAGCGGGAGACCTCTACGAGCAGTACTTC. Its translation: CASSTILAGDLYEQYF.

The J gene is TRBJ2-1, the V gene TRBV23-1; 12 bases map to TRBD2. TRBV23-1 carries the ORF label, with uncertain function. The ends lost 4 bases at V and 4 bases at J; junction bases unmatched: 5. This CDR3 comprises 16 residues. CDR3 sequence (DNA): TGCGCCAGCAGTCGACTCGGACTAGCGGGATACAATGAGCAGTTCTTC. It codes for CASSRLGLAGYNEQFF.

The rearrangement links TRBV6-5 to TRBJ1-1; 8 bases align to TRBD1. Germline V gives CDR1 MNHEY, CDR2 SVGAGI. The J segment lost 4 bases and the V segment lost 10 bases, leaving 8 bases of the junction unmatched. The CDR3 covers 13 residues. The CDR3 DNA reads as TGTGCCACAATCCACAGGGGGAGCACTGAAGCTTTCTTT. As protein: CATIHRGSTEAFF.

V is TRBV3-1 (or the pseudogene TRBV3-2) and J is TRBJ1-6, with no clear D. Germline-derived CDR1 and CDR2 are LGHDT and YNNKEL (reference sequence). V was pared by 4 bases and J by 7 bases, with 14 bases between. The CDR3 contains 15 residues. DNA for the CDR3: TGTGCCAGCAGCCCGACATTGGCAGGAAATTCACCCCTCCACTTT. This gives the protein CASSPTLAGNSPLHF.

The chain recombines TRBV7-3 with TRBJ2-3; D perhaps matches TRBD2 (5 bases). This CDR3 region has 14 residues. CDR1 and CDR2 (germline): SGHTA, FQGTGA. The ends were cut back, 5 bases at V and 0 bases at J, with 9 bases in the middle. In DNA form, the CDR3 reads TGTGCCAGCAGCCCCCGGGGAAGCACAGATACGCAGTATTTT. It translates to CASSPRGSTDTQYF.

This clone is a singleton in its sample. V gene TRBV5-5 combines with J gene TRBJ2-4, with D maybe TRBD2 (6 bases). CDR1 is SGHKS, CDR2 YYEKEE, per germline (reference sequence). The germline V and J ends were trimmed by 4 bases and 5 bases, with 13 bases remaining between them. The CDR3 runs to 14 residues. CDR3 bases: TGTGCCAGCAGCCTACCTGGGGAGGAAAACATTCAGTACTTC. This codes for CASSLPGEENIQYF.

The chain carries TRBV30 and TRBJ1-1, with 7 nucleotides matching TRBD1. V trimming: 0 bases; J trimming: 11 bases; junction bases outside the gene matches: 6. This CDR3 contains 12 residues. CDR1 and CDR2 (germline): GTSNPN, SVGIG (reference sequence). The CDR3 DNA reads TGTGCCTGGAGTGTACGGGACAGACTCGCTTTCTTT. This encodes CAWSVRDRLAFF. The complete variable domain, with remaining parts taken from reference TRBV30 and TRBJ1-1, reads SQTIHQWPATLVQPVGSPLSLECTVEGTSNPNLYWYRQAAGRGLQLLFYSVGIGQISSEVPQNLSASRPQDRQFILSSKKLLLSDSGFYLCAWSVRDRLAFFGQGTRLTVV.

CDR3 in DNA: TGTGCCAGCAGCAAAGCGGACAGGGGGCTCTATGGCTACACCTTC. This translates into CASSKADRGLYGYTF. This chain connects TRBV21-1 to TRBJ1-2; whether TRBD1, the table's D call, matches the DNA was not checked. TRBV21-1 is listed as a pseudogene. The CDR3 extends over 15 amino acids.

This clone was seen just once. The chain uses TRBV18 and TRBJ1-1; a weak D match, TRBD1 (5 bases). CDR1 is KGHSH, CDR2 LQKENI, per germline. With 0 bases removed from V and 3 bases from J, the gap between germline ends came to 8 bases. The CDR3 spans 14 residues. The CDR3 sequence is CASSPPRAYTEAFF. For the CDR3, the DNA is TGTGCCAGCTCACCACCCAGGGCGTACACTGAAGCTTTCTTT.

J is TRBJ1-5 and V is TRBV19; TRBD1 matches at 9 bases. CDR3 length equals 16 residues. V lost 5 bases and J lost 0; bases outside the gene matches: 5. The germline gives CDR1 LNHDA, CDR2 SQIVND (reference sequence). CDR3: CASSDRGTYSNQPQHF. DNA for the CDR3: TGTGCCAGTAGTGACAGGGGGACCTATAGCAATCAGCCCCAGCATTTT.

This chain links TRBV6-4 with TRBJ2-3; 13 bases are a match to TRBD2. Losses at the gene ends were 5 bases for V and 0 bases for J; bases not matched to a gene: 11. CDR3 length: 19 amino acids. Germline assignment: CDR1 MRHNA and CDR2 SNTAGT. CDR3 nucleotide sequence: TGTGCCAGCAGTTTGACTAGCGGGGGGCCACTCAGTAGCACAGATACGCAGTATTTT. The encoded protein is CASSLTSGGPLSSTDTQYF.

This chain connects TRBV5-1 to TRBJ1-4; maybe TRBD1 (5 bases). The germline CDR1 and CDR2 sequences are SGHRS and YFSETQ. Deletions cut 0 bases from V and 8 bases from J, with 17 bases between. The CDR3 has 16 amino acids. The CDR3, as DNA: TGCGCCAGCAGCTTGGCGGGTATCGGGGGAAACGAAAAACTGTTTTTT. Translated, it gives CASSLAGIGGNEKLFF.

This chain uses TRBV7-2 with TRBJ1-4; TRBD1 matches at 9 bases. In germline, CDR1 is SGHTA, CDR2 FQGNSA. The CDR3 spans 17 residues. V shed 1 base, J shed 1 base, and the junction held 4 bases outside the gene matches. The CDR3 nucleotides are TGTGCCAGCAGCTTAGAGACAGGGGGAGGAACTAATGAAAAACTGTTTTTT. It translates to CASSLETGGGTNEKLFF.

This chain connects TRBV9 to TRBJ1-5, with 9 positions matching TRBD1. CDR3 length: 15 residues. V gave up 2 bases and J gave up 5 bases; unmatched junction bases: 5. Germline CDR1 is SGDLS and CDR2 is YYNGEE. CDR3 in DNA: TGTGCCAGCAGCGTCGGGACAGGGAGAGATCAGCCCCAGCATTTT. Encoded protein: CASSVGTGRDQPQHF. The full variable domain, rest sourced from reference TRBV9 and TRBJ1-5, is DSGVTQTPKHLITATGQRVTLRCSPRSGDLSVYWYQQSLDQGLQFLIQYYNGEERAKGNILERFSAQQFPDLHSELNLSSLELGDSALYFCASSVGTGRDQPQHFGDGTRLSIL.

This clone was seen once. The chain combines TRBV25-1 with TRBJ2-1; TRBD2 matches at 8 bases. The germline V gene encodes CDR1 MGHDK and CDR2 SYGVNS. The CDR3 covers 16 residues. The trim removed 4 bases at V and 0 bases at J, leaving 5 bases unmatched. The CDR3 DNA sequence: TGTGCCAGCAGTGTGGCGGGGGGCAGCTCCTACAATGAGCAGTTCTTC. Translating it yields CASSVAGGSSYNEQFF.